The 14 T cell receptor beta chains below were found in one sample sequenced in a study of T cells in women clearing cervical HPV infection. The repertoire was sequenced with immunoSEQ multiplex PCR; TCRdb's copy has only in-frame clones and lacks some. Its listing shows 25,000 to 35,000 clones. The sample consisted of blood buffy coat. These receptors were taken from a woman aged 18-70 years with a cervical HPV16 infection that either progressed to CIN3+ or cleared (not recorded which).

Remarks on this clone: Read data end 3 residues before the CDR3 end; the end is taken from the germline J gene. The genes are TRBV2 and TRBJ2-2; D gene ambiguous. Germline values: CDR1 SNHLY, CDR2 FYNNEI. The CDR3 length is 13 residues. Trimming stripped 4 bases from V and 4 bases from J, with 7 bases between. CDR3 DNA (partial): TGTGCCAGCAGTGGGCGGCGCACCGGGGAG. It codes for CASSGRRTGE. The entire CDR3 protein is CASSGRRTGELFF.

On this clone: Read data end 3 residues before the CDR3 end; the end is taken from the germline J gene. V and J are TRBV20-1 and TRBJ2-4; 9 bases fit TRBD1. The J segment lost 5 bases and the V segment lost 3 bases, leaving 5 bases of the junction unmatched. Per germline, CDR1 DFQATT and CDR2 SNEGSKA (reference sequence). This CDR3 region has 14 residues. The CDR3 region is CSASPGQGQNIQYF. CDR3 bases read: TGCAGTGCTAGCCCGGGACAGGGCCAAAACATT.

Note on this clone: The read gets to within 3 residues of the CDR3 end, and the germline J gene fills in the rest. The rearrangement joins TRBV29-1 to TRBJ2-5, with 12 bases matching TRBD2. The CDR3 has 14 residues. After removal of 6 bases from V and 5 bases from J, the junction contained 7 bases not matched to a gene. Germline lookup yields CDR1 SQVTM and CDR2 ANQGSEA. The CDR3: CSVASGGARETQYF. The sequenced CDR3 bases are TGCAGCGTGGCTAGCGGGGGGGCCCGGGAGACC.

On this clone itself: The sequenced fragment ends 3 residues before the CDR3 boundary, so the rest is inferred from the germline J gene. The V gene is TRBV6-2 or TRBV6-3, the J gene TRBJ1-5; 7 bases agree with TRBD1. The germline V gene encodes CDR1 MNHEY and CDR2 SVGEGT. The CDR3 spans 13 residues. The CDR3 reads CASTIQGFGPQHF. Partial CDR3 DNA: TGTGCCAGCACTATACAGGGGTTCGGCCCC.

Concerning this clone itself: The sequenced fragment ends 3 residues before the CDR3 boundary, so the rest is inferred from the germline J gene. The chain recombines TRBV4-2 with TRBJ2-2, with D perhaps matching TRBD1 (5 bases). V lost 5 bases and J 6 bases, leaving 7 bases between the germline ends. The CDR3 totals 12 residues. CDR1 is LGHNA, CDR2 YNFKEQ, per germline. The covered CDR3 bases are TGTGCCAGCAGCGTAGGGGCCGGGGAG. Translating gives CASSVGAGE. The full CDR3 protein is CASSVGAGELFF.

This CDR3 is CASSFRSGDVETQYF. The CDR3 bases that were read are TGTGCCAGCAGTTTCCGTAGCGGGGATGTGGAGACC. V gene TRBV28 combines with J gene TRBJ2-5, with 8 bases aligning to TRBD2. From the germline J gene comes the end of the CDR3, since the read stops 3 residues before it. Trimming cost V 3 bases and J 5 bases; bases outside gene matches: 8. The length of the CDR3 is 15 residues. Germline lookup yields CDR1 MDHEN and CDR2 SYDVKM.

Concerning this clone itself: The read ends 3 residues early relative to the CDR3; the germline J gene fills the gap. This chain joins TRBV30 and TRBJ1-5, with TRBD1 matching over 8 bases. CDR3 length equals 14 residues. CDR1 is GTSNPN, CDR2 SVGIG, per germline (reference sequence). The V segment lost 2 bases and the J segment 7 bases; nucleotides outside the gene matches: 7. The CDR3 region is CAWSLGRGQQPQHF. The sequenced CDR3 bases are TGTGCCTGGAGTTTAGGCAGGGGGCAACAGCCC.

A word on this clone: Read sequence stops 3 residues before the CDR3 end, and the germline J gene provides the missing end. The rearrangement links TRBV11-2 to TRBJ1-1, with unresolved D. The germline CDR1 and CDR2 sequences are SGHAT and FQNNGV. V was clipped by 4 bases and J by 7 bases, with 16 bases between them. CDR3 size: 14 residues. The DNA read from the CDR3 is TGTGCCAGCAGCTCTGGGCCCGCCTCGGTTGAA. Protein: CASSSGPASVE. The CDR3 reads in full as CASSSGPASVEAFF.

CDR3 in amino acids: CASSLGAGIYGYTF. The CDR3 DNA, read in part, is TGTGCCAGCAGCTTGGGGGCAGGGATATATGGC. V usage is TRBV5-5 and J usage is TRBJ1-2; the D gene is possibly TRBD1 (5 bases). Coverage ceases 3 residues before the CDR3 finishes, and the germline J gene fills in the end. Per germline, CDR1 SGHKS and CDR2 YYEKEE (reference sequence). V dropped 0 bases and J dropped 5 bases, with 11 bases sitting between them. The CDR3 is 14 residues long.

Worth noting for this clone: The read is 3 residues too short to cover the CDR3 end, so that end is filled in from the germline J gene. The rearrangement joins TRBV7-8 to TRBJ2-7, with 9 bases identical to TRBD1. Germline-derived CDR1 and CDR2 are SGHVS and FQNEAQ. The trim removed 1 base at V and 3 bases at J, leaving 7 bases unmatched. The CDR3 sequence is 16 residues long. CDR3 DNA (partial): TGTGCCAGCAGCTTAGGGGGGACAGGGTTGGTCTACGAG. The encoded protein is CASSLGGTGLVYE. The full-length CDR3 reads as CASSLGGTGLVYEQYF.

The CDR3 reads CASSVLATPWDTQYF. The covered CDR3 bases are TGTGCCAGCAGCGTCCTAGCAACTCCCTGGGATACG. The rearrangement links TRBV6-4 to TRBJ2-3, with D possibly being TRBD2 (5 bases). The read finishes 3 residues shy of the CDR3 end, and the germline J gene is used to complete it. Germline-derived CDR1 and CDR2 are MRHNA and SNTAGT. Trimming removed 6 bases at V and 6 bases at J, with 19 bases between. The CDR3 has 15 residues.

Details on this clone: The read stops 3 residues short of the end of the CDR3; the missing end is completed from the germline J gene. This chain connects TRBV5-4 to TRBJ1-6; TRBD1 matches 7 bases. Germline CDR1 and CDR2: SGHNT and YYREEE (reference sequence). The CDR3 is 15 residues long. V lost 4 bases and J lost 6; bases outside the gene matches: 7. CDR3 bases read: TGTGCCAGCAGCCTCGGACAGGAGTTTAATTCACCC. This translates into CASSLGQEFNSP. The full CDR3 protein is CASSLGQEFNSPLHF.

Points on this clone: The CDR3 is cut off 3 residues early in the read; its end comes from the germline J gene. The chain has TRBV4-2 and TRBJ2-7; TRBD2 aligns across 8 bases. The junction had 7 bases not matched to a gene; V was cut back by 0 bases and J by 3 bases. CDR1 is LGHNA and CDR2 is YNFKEQ in the germline V gene. The CDR3 has 16 residues. The covered CDR3 bases are TGTGCCAGCAGCCAAGATTCATCCGGGACTAGCTACGAG. This encodes CASSQDSSGTSYE. The entire CDR3 protein is CASSQDSSGTSYEQYF.

As for this clone: The CDR3 is cut off 3 residues early in the read; its end comes from the germline J gene. The chain couples TRBV11-2 to TRBJ2-1; no reliable D call. Trimming shortened V by 5 bases and J by 4 bases, and 6 bases separated the two germline ends. This CDR3 has 12 amino acids. Germline V lookup: CDR1 SGHAT, CDR2 FQNNGV. The CDR3 sequence is CASSPNYNEQFF. CDR3 DNA, as far as it was read: TGTGCCAGCAGCCCCAATTACAATGAG.